This T cell receptor (beta chain) was identified during a study of blood T cell repertoires in COVID-19. As for the study in general: The samples span acute and convalescent COVID-19 from the United States, Italy and Spain. The analysed material was cDNA or gDNA that came from T cells, B-cell-depleted T cells, or PBMCs.

V lost 4 bases, J lost 2 bases, and 12 bases lay in between. The CDR3 spans 14 residues. Per germline, CDR1 GTSNPN and CDR2 SVGIG (reference sequence). In the source study's methods: Estimates of nucleated cell counts were drawn from the amplification of reference gene primers. Profiled with immunoSEQ multiplex PCR; TCRdb holds only in-frame clones, not every one. That table gives V, J and clone size, and the DNA gave D and trimming. The sample shows about 250,000 clones, roughly 89% of them seen only once. Sequencing was carried out using peripheral blood. The source of this sequence is a middle-aged woman who had recovered from COVID-19. The V and J genes are TRBV30 and TRBJ1-3; D perhaps matches TRBD1 (5 bases). The CDR3 sequence is CAWIPSGAGNTIYF. Written as DNA, the CDR3 is TGTGCCTGGATCCCCTCGGGGGCTGGAAACACCATATATTTT.